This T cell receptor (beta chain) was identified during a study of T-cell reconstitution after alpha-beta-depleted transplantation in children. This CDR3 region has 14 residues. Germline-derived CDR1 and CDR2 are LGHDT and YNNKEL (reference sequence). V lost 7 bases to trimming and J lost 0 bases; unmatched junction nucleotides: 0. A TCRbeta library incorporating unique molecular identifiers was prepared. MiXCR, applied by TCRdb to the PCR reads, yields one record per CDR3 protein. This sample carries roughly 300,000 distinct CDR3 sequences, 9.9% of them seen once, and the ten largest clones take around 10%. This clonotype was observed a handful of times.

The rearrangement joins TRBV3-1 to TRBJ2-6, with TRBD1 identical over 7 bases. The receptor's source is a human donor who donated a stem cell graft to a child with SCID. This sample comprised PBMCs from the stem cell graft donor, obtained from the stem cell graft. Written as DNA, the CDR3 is TGTGCCAGCAACAGGGGCTCTGGGGCCAACGTCCTGACTTTC. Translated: CASNRGSGANVLTF.